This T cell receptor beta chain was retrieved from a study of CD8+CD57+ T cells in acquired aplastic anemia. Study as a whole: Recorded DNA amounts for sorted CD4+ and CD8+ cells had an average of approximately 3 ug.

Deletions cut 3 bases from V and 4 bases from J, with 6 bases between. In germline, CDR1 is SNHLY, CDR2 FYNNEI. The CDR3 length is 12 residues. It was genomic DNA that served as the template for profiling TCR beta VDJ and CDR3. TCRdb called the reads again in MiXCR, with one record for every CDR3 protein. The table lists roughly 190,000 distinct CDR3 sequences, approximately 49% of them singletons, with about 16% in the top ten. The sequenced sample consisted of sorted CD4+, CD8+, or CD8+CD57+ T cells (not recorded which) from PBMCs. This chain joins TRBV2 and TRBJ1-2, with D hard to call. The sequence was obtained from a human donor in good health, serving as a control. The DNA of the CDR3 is TGTGCCAGCAGTGAGGAGAGCTATGGCTACACCTTC. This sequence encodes CASSEESYGYTF.